This T cell receptor (beta chain) was captured by sequencing in a study of human T cells and chemical hapten exposure. The overall study: Per-sample variation in TCR yield stemmed mainly from small pooled library volume differences. Study-level results: High-frequency TCRs, those above 1 in 1000, stayed the same after DPC sensitization.

The CDR3 extends over 14 amino acids. CDR1 MNHEY and CDR2 SMNVEV come from the germline V gene (reference sequence). Unique molecular identifiers were attached to individual cDNA molecules within the library. Original handling: Between roughly 20,000 and 690,600 TCRs appeared in each sample, and the median stood at 95,638. TCRdb recomputed calls from the RACE reads with MiXCR, one row per CDR3 protein. TCRdb's processing, not the authors' own work, is the source of the V and J calls. The table records fewer than 85,000 distinct CDR3 sequences, roughly 8.7% of them present only once. The time point is: healthy volunteer bleed at 6 weeks. Total RNA was extracted from unfractionated whole blood. This clonotype was observed a few times. Its antigen is not identified. At one end the junction does not follow the germline gene, possibly because of a read error.

The origin of this receptor is a male donor in good health. Some clones in this sample may be carry-over from other donors' samples. Sequencing was done on a sample of whole blood. The chain is built from TRBV27 and TRBJ2-5, with TRBD1 as a possible D gene (5 bases). The CDR3 is CASSISGNLETQYF. The DNA for the CDR3 is TGTGCCAGCAGTATATCAGGGAACCTAGAGACCCAGTACTTC.